A single sample gave rise to the 30 T cell receptor beta chains below, sequenced in a study of regulatory T cells in long-lasting Graves disease. Combining iRepertoire HTBI primers with Arm-PCR of CDR3 regions, the authors built TCR beta libraries. TCRdb re-analysed the multiplex PCR reads in MiXCR, keeping a single row per CDR3 protein. The data contain 560,000 or so distinct CDR3 sequences, roughly a sixth of them singletons. Documented time point: newly diagnosed GD, antithyroid drugs for less than 3 months. The TCR library was made from RNA extracted from PBMCs. The sample was also linked to a second study, of T cells in Graves' hyperthyroidism and ophthalmopathy.

The specimen comprised peripheral blood mononuclear cells (PBMCs), sampled at new diagnosis, from a patient treated with antithyroid drugs. These receptors all come from a man younger than 35 with Graves disease.

This sequence joins TRBV2 and TRBJ2-7, with TRBD1 as a possible D gene (6 bases). The CDR3 covers 13 residues. V was cut by 6 bases and J by 6 bases, with 15 bases left in between. Germline CDR1 and CDR2: SNHLY and FYNNEI. CDR3 DNA sequence: TGTGCCAGCAGGGGGGAAAGGGACACCGAGCAGTACTTC. As protein: CASRGERDTEQYF.

This clonotype was detected only a few times. The chain's CDR3 is CASSPQGTGNEQYF. The CDR3 nucleotides read TGTGCCAGCAGCCCCCAAGGGACCGGGAACGAGCAGTACTTC. This chain connects TRBV7-3 to TRBJ2-7, with D perhaps being TRBD1 or TRBD2 (5 bases each). The germline CDR1 and CDR2 sequences are SGHTA and FQGTGA. This CDR3 spans 14 amino acids. V dropped 5 bases and J dropped 5 bases, with 16 bases sitting between them. Combining the CDR3 with reference TRBV7-3 and TRBJ2-7 gives the whole variable domain GAGVSQTPSNKVTEKGKYVELRCDPISGHTALYWYRQSLGQGPEFLIYFQGTGAADDSGLPNDRFFAVRPEGSVSTLKIQRTERGDSAVYLCASSPQGTGNEQYFGPGTRLTVT.

CDR3 residues: CASSIDQAYEQFF. DNA for the CDR3: TGTGCCAGCAGTATAGACCAGGCGTATGAGCAGTTCTTC. The rearrangement links TRBV27 to TRBJ2-1, with D hard to call. The germline CDR1 and CDR2 sequences are MNHEY and SMNVEV (reference sequence). Trimming left V 5 bases short and J 8 bases short, with 13 bases between. This CDR3 has 13 residues.

This clonotype was counted ten times or more. This CDR3 is CASSFEVNTGELFF. The CDR3 DNA is TGTGCCAGCAGTTTTGAAGTGAACACCGGGGAGCTGTTTTTT. The rearrangement joins TRBV27 to TRBJ2-2; no firm D call. V lost 3 bases and J 1 base, leaving 6 bases between the germline ends. CDR1 MNHEY and CDR2 SMNVEV come from the germline V gene (reference sequence). The CDR3 totals 14 residues.

The chain combines TRBV20-1 with TRBJ2-4, with D maybe TRBD1 (6 bases). The CDR3 has 14 amino acids. The V gene lost 6 bases and the J gene lost 0 bases, with 12 bases spanning the gap. CDR1 is DFQATT, CDR2 SNEGSKA, per germline (reference sequence). The CDR3 loop is CSATDRLAKNIQYF. The CDR3 DNA reads as TGCAGTGCCACGGACAGACTAGCCAAAAACATTCAGTACTTC.

The chain employs TRBV7-2 and TRBJ2-7; D ambiguous. This CDR3 is built from 13 residues. Per the germline V gene, CDR1 is SGHTA and CDR2 is FQGNSA. V lost 5 bases to trimming and J lost 3 bases, with 11 bases between them. This chain's CDR3 is CASSVDGYYEQYF. The CDR3 DNA is TGTGCCAGCAGCGTAGACGGCTACTACGAGCAGTACTTC. The whole variable domain, remainder taken from reference TRBV7-2 and TRBJ2-7, is GAGVSQSPSNKVTEKGKDVELRCDPISGHTALYWYRQSLGQGLEFLIYFQGNSAPDKSGLPSDRFSAERTGGSVSTLTIQRTQQEDSAVYLCASSVDGYYEQYFGPGTRLTVT.

This clonotype appeared many times. J is TRBJ1-5 and V is TRBV15; 11 bases agree with TRBD1. J gave up 6 bases and V 3 bases, and 7 bases lay outside the gene matches. The length of the CDR3 is 16 residues. CDR1 LNHNV and CDR2 YYDKDF come from the germline V gene (reference sequence). This chain's CDR3 is CATSSGQGAGSQPQHF. In DNA form, the CDR3 reads TGTGCCACCAGCAGCGGACAGGGGGCCGGGAGTCAGCCCCAGCATTTT. The full variable domain, rest sourced from reference TRBV15 and TRBJ1-5, is DAMVIQNPRYQVTQFGKPVTLSCSQTLNHNVMYWYQQKSSQAPKLLFHYYDKDFNNEADTPDNFQSRRPNTSFCFLDIRSPGLGDTAMYLCATSSGQGAGSQPQHFGDGTRLSIL.

This clonotype was detected only a few times. V and J are TRBV5-1 and TRBJ1-1; D is possibly TRBD1 (6 bases). The CDR3 sequence is 14 residues long. In germline, CDR1 is SGHRS, CDR2 YFSETQ. Trimming took off 2 bases at V and 6 bases at J, with 14 bases between the two ends. The CDR3 sequence: CASSLGRGGAEAFF. The CDR3 bases are TGCGCCAGCAGCTTAGGCAGGGGAGGGGCTGAAGCTTTCTTT.

This clonotype has at least ten counts. The chain uses TRBV18 and TRBJ2-3, with D unresolved. This CDR3 has 13 residues. V was shortened by 3 bases and J by 3 bases, with 7 bases between the two germline ends. Germline assignment: CDR1 KGHSH and CDR2 LQKENI. CDR3 coding DNA: TGTGCCAGCTCACCGTCGGCGACAGATACGCAGTATTTT. Translating it yields CASSPSATDTQYF.

This clonotype was recorded at least ten times. The chain carries TRBV5-1 and TRBJ1-2, with 10 bases lining up with TRBD1. The germline V gene has CDR1 SGHRS and CDR2 YFSETQ. The CDR3 consists of 17 residues. J was trimmed by 3 bases and V by 4 bases; bases with no gene match: 12. The CDR3 loop is CASSRGWGQGKDYGYTF. As DNA, the CDR3 is TGCGCCAGCAGCCGGGGTTGGGGACAGGGGAAGGACTATGGCTACACCTTC.

In this sample, this clonotype turned up many times. The chain is built from TRBV30 and TRBJ2-3; 9 bases are shared with TRBD2. Germline V gene sequence: CDR1 GTSNPN, CDR2 SVGIG (reference sequence). This CDR3 is built from 16 residues. Trimming took 2 bases from V and 3 from J; bases not matched to a gene: 9. The CDR3, as DNA: TGTGCCTGGAGTCAAGAAGCGGGAGGAGGGACAGATACGCAGTATTTT. As protein: CAWSQEAGGGTDTQYF.

This clonotype was recorded many times. The chain couples TRBV12-3 or TRBV12-4 to TRBJ1-5; 8 positions agree with TRBD1. V lost 5 bases and J lost 3; bases outside the gene matches: 9. This CDR3 region has 16 residues. CDR3 nucleotides: TGTGCCAGCAGTGCCCGGACAGGGAGGGTCAATCAGCCCCAGCATTTT. This gives the protein CASSARTGRVNQPQHF.

The CDR3 loop reads CAAKFFDRDRDQPQHF. The CDR3 region has the DNA TGTGCCGCAAAGTTCTTCGACCGGGACAGGGATCAGCCCCAGCATTTT. The chain has TRBV9 and TRBJ1-5; 9 bases are shared with TRBD1. The germline gives CDR1 SGDLS, CDR2 YYNGEE. This CDR3 has 16 amino acids. After removal of 10 bases from V and 5 bases from J, the junction contained 16 bases not matched to a gene.

Points on this clonotype: Possible read error: a much larger clone is one base away. The gene calls are TRBV11-2 and TRBJ2-7, with TRBD2 matching 7 bases. This CDR3 is built from 13 residues. CDR1 and CDR2 (germline): SGHAT, FQNNGV. CDR3 bases: TGTGCCGGCAGCCAAGATCTGGCGGGGAGGGCGTACTTC. This translates into CAGSQDLAGRAYF.

This clonotype was seen repeatedly, ten times or more. The rearrangement links TRBV6-1 to TRBJ2-5, with D perhaps being TRBD1 or TRBD2 (7 bases each). CDR1 and CDR2 from the germline V gene are MNHNS and SASEGT. V was trimmed by 8 bases and J by 5 bases, leaving 15 bases between them. The CDR3 consists of 13 residues. The CDR3 here is CASGTVGRETQYF. The CDR3 DNA reads as TGTGCCAGCGGGACAGTCGGGAGGGAGACCCAGTACTTC.

There are many counts of this clonotype. The chain combines TRBV30 with TRBJ1-2, with D possibly TRBD1 on 6 matching bases. This CDR3 has 12 amino acids. V lost 3 bases and J lost 6, with 11 bases in between. CDR1 is GTSNPN and CDR2 is SVGIG in the germline V gene (reference sequence). CDR3 DNA: TGTGCCTGGAGGGTAGGGGGGAATGGCTACACCTTC. This sequence encodes CAWRVGGNGYTF.

On this clonotype: One junction end disagrees with the germline gene, perhaps due to a read error. This rearrangement joins TRBV9 to TRBJ1-3; no clear D. The CDR3 runs 15 residues. The V gene's germline CDR1 is SGDLS and CDR2 YYNGEE. The CDR3: CASSPDPLSGNTTYF. The CDR3 bases are TGTGCCAGCAGCCCCGACCCTCTCTCGGGAAACACCACATATTTT. Full variable domain (outside the CDR3, taken from reference TRBV9 and TRBJ1-3): DSGVTQTPKHLITATGQRVTLRCSPRSGDLSVYWYQQSLDQGLQFLIQYYNGEERAKGNILERFSAQQFPDLHSELNLSSLELGDSALYFCASSPDPLSGNTTYFGEGSWLTVV.

Comments on this clonotype: A much larger clone is a single base away; this may be a read error. Because the CDR3 is missing its conserved closing phenylalanine or tryptophan, this is likely a read error. The rearrangement uses TRBV11-3 and TRBJ1-1; D unresolved. Trimming shortened V by 5 bases and J by 1 base, and 11 bases separated the two germline ends. The CDR3 loop spans 14 amino acids. CDR1 SGHNT and CDR2 YENEEA come from the germline V gene. In DNA, the CDR3 is TGTGCCAGCAGCCCACAGCAATCGAACACTGAAGCTTTCCTT. The encoded protein is CASSPQQSNTEAFL.

This clonotype was seen many times. The chain carries TRBV7-9 and TRBJ2-1; 10 bases match TRBD2. From germline, CDR1 is SEHNR and CDR2 FQNEAQ (reference sequence). The CDR3 is 18 residues long. V lost 1 base, J lost 5 bases, and 11 bases stayed unmatched. The CDR3 sequence: CASSLGLLSGRKNNEQFF. In DNA form, the CDR3 reads TGTGCCAGCAGCTTAGGGCTCCTTAGCGGGAGGAAAAACAATGAGCAGTTCTTC.

The sample holds a few counts of this clonotype. The chain is built from TRBV7-8 and TRBJ1-5; no definite D call. Deletions cut 1 base from V and 9 bases from J, with 10 bases between. This CDR3 contains 13 residues. Germline lookup yields CDR1 SGHVS and CDR2 FQNEAQ. CDR3 coding DNA: TGTGCCAGCAGCTTAGGGACCTGGGGGCCCCAGCATTTT. It encodes CASSLGTWGPQHF.

This clonotype has ten or more counts. J is TRBJ1-5 and V is TRBV28; D is perhaps TRBD1 (6 bases). Trimming took off 3 bases at V and 6 bases at J, with 21 bases between the two ends. The CDR3 has 17 amino acids. CDR1 and CDR2 from the germline V gene are MDHEN and SYDVKM. CDR3: CASSLSVLHRVGQPQHF. CDR3 sequence (DNA): TGTGCCAGCAGTTTGTCGGTCCTCCACAGGGTCGGTCAGCCCCAGCATTTT. Together with reference TRBV28 and TRBJ1-5, the CDR3 gives the full variable domain: DVKVTQSSRYLVKRTGEKVFLECVQDMDHENMFWYRQDPGLGLRLIYFSYDVKMKEKGDIPEGYSVSREKKERFSLILESASTNQTSMYLCASSLSVLHRVGQPQHFGDGTRLSIL.

The chain joins TRBV5-1 to TRBJ1-5; 7 positions agree with TRBD1. CDR1 is SGHRS, CDR2 YFSETQ, per germline. The CDR3 has 14 residues. J was trimmed by 3 bases and V by 4 bases; bases with no gene match: 4. CDR3 nucleotides: TGCGCCAGCAGCGAGCAGGGGGACAATCAGCCCCAGCATTTT. The encoded protein is CASSEQGDNQPQHF.

This clonotype was detected many times. The chain recombines TRBV27 with TRBJ2-1; TRBD1 matches 7 bases. V shed 5 bases, J shed 2 bases, and the junction held 12 bases outside the gene matches. The CDR3 is 17 residues long. The germline V gene has CDR1 MNHEY and CDR2 SMNVEV (reference sequence). The CDR3 DNA is TGTGCCAGCAGTCCAGGCTGGGGACAGACAACCTACAATGAGCAGTTCTTC. As protein: CASSPGWGQTTYNEQFF.

Many counts were recorded for this clonotype. The rearrangement links TRBV11-3 to TRBJ2-2; possible D gene TRBD1, 6 bases. The CDR3 sequence is 13 residues long. CDR1 SGHNT and CDR2 YENEEA come from the germline V gene. Trimming took off 4 bases at V and 5 bases at J, with 8 bases between the two ends. This CDR3 is CASSSDRTGELFF. The CDR3 DNA reads as TGTGCCAGCAGCTCCGACAGGACCGGGGAGCTGTTTTTT.

In this sample, this clonotype turned up a few times. The gene calls are TRBV12-3 or TRBV12-4 and TRBJ2-1; no firm D call. This CDR3 has 14 amino acids. With 6 bases removed from V and 8 bases from J, the gap between germline ends came to 17 bases. The CDR3 loop is CASSRTLRADEQFF. The CDR3 bases are TGTGCCAGCAGCCGGACCCTCCGGGCAGATGAGCAGTTCTTC.

With regard to this clonotype: A much bigger clone sits one base away, suggesting this may be a read error. The chain employs TRBV6-9 and TRBJ2-7, with D tentatively TRBD1 (6 bases). There are 15 residues in the CDR3. Germline CDR1 reads MNHGY; CDR2 reads SVAAGI. Trimming removed 3 bases from V and 9 bases from J, with 21 bases in between. Here the CDR3 reads CASSYPREGQSRQYF. The CDR3 bases are TGTGCCAGCAGTTACCCGCGAGAGGGACAATCCAGGCAGTACTTC.

The V call is TRBV7-9, the J call TRBJ2-1, with D perhaps matching TRBD2 (6 bases). The ends were cut back, 1 base at V and 4 bases at J, with 11 bases in the middle. Per the germline V gene, CDR1 is SEHNR and CDR2 is FQNEAQ (reference sequence). The length of the CDR3 is 15 residues. DNA for the CDR3: TGTGCCAGCAGCTTAGTAGCGGTCTTTTACAATGAGCAGTTCTTC. Translating gives CASSLVAVFYNEQFF.

This clonotype was seen many times. This rearrangement joins TRBV11-2 to TRBJ1-1, with 10 nucleotides matching TRBD1. The CDR3 extends over 15 amino acids. The V gene's germline CDR1 is SGHAT and CDR2 FQNNGV. Trimming took 5 bases from V and 3 from J; bases not matched to a gene: 6. CDR3 nucleotide sequence: TGTGCCAGCAGCCCCCGGGACAGGGGTTACACTGAAGCTTTCTTT. Translated: CASSPRDRGYTEAFF. Full variable domain (outside the CDR3, taken from reference TRBV11-2 and TRBJ1-1): EAGVAQSPRYKIIEKRQSVAFWCNPISGHATLYWYQQILGQGPKLLIQFQNNGVVDDSQLPKDRFSAERLKGVDSTLKIQPAKLEDSAVYLCASSPRDRGYTEAFFGQGTRLTVV.

Ten or more counts support this clonotype. This chain joins TRBV6-1 and TRBJ2-7, with D tentatively TRBD2 (6 bases). Trimming cost V 3 bases and J 9 bases, with 12 bases left between them. This CDR3 is 12 amino acids long. CDR1 MNHNS and CDR2 SASEGT come from the germline V gene. CDR3 region: CASSETRRGQYF. DNA of the CDR3: TGTGCCAGCAGTGAGACACGGCGGGGGCAGTACTTC.

This clonotype was seen only a few times. This chain joins TRBV20-1 and TRBJ2-3; D is possibly TRBD2 (5 bases). Between the trimmed V and J ends, which lost 1 base and 2 bases, there was a span of 10 bases. The CDR3 contains 14 residues. Germline CDR1 DFQATT, CDR2 SNEGSKA (reference sequence). CDR3 residues: CSARALVITDTQYF. CDR3 DNA: TGCAGTGCTAGAGCACTAGTGATCACAGATACGCAGTATTTT.